What follows are 19 T cell receptor beta chains derived from one specimen sequenced in a study of high-grade serous ovarian cancer treatment subgroups. Using immunoSEQ multiplex PCR, the repertoire was profiled, and TCRdb retains in-frame clones only, with some absent. The sample holds about 11,000 clones, 83% seen once. Tumor samples were obtained before definitive surgery or chemotherapy. Input material: tumor tissue. Receptors were obtained from a human donor with high-grade serous ovarian cancer.

This clone was seen only a few times. The chain recombines TRBV30 with TRBJ1-2; 9 positions match TRBD1. The V gene end was trimmed by 3 bases and the J gene end by 4 bases; junction bases not matched to a gene: 9. Germline-derived CDR1 and CDR2 are GTSNPN and SVGIG (reference sequence). The CDR3 is made up of 15 amino acids. In DNA form, the CDR3 reads TGTGCCTGGAGAAGGGGGACAGGGTATAGCTATGGCTACACCTTC. Protein: CAWRRGTGYSYGYTF.

The CDR3 region has the DNA TGTGCCAGCAGCCTCACTTATGGGTCACCCCTCCACTTT. Amino acid sequence: CASSLTYGSPLHF. The genes are TRBV7-9 and TRBJ1-6; D unresolved. From germline, CDR1 is SEHNR and CDR2 FQNEAQ (reference sequence). V lost 5 bases to trimming and J lost 10 bases, with 12 bases between them. The CDR3 loop spans 13 amino acids.

The CDR3 loop reads CASSPRSPAGGGQETQYF. CDR3 sequence (DNA): TGTGCCAGCAGCCCCCGGTCCCCAGCGGGAGGTGGCCAAGAGACCCAGTACTTC. The chain is built from TRBV7-9 and TRBJ2-5; 9 bases line up with TRBD2. The J segment lost 1 base and the V segment lost 5 bases, leaving 14 bases of the junction unmatched. The CDR3 has 18 amino acids. Germline V gene data show CDR1 as SEHNR and CDR2 as FQNEAQ (reference sequence).

The CDR3, as DNA: TGTGCCAGCAGTGAAAATCCCCAGGTTCTGTCCCTCCACTTT. Amino acid sequence: CASSENPQVLSLHF. The J gene is TRBJ1-6, the V gene TRBV2; no firm D call. Germline V gene lookup returns CDR1 SNHLY and CDR2 FYNNEI. V was clipped by 2 bases and J by 14 bases, with 16 bases between them. CDR3 length: 14 residues.

This chain joins TRBV30 and TRBJ1-6, with TRBD1 as a possible D gene (5 bases). The CDR3 length is 16 residues. The V gene's germline CDR1 is GTSNPN and CDR2 SVGIG (reference sequence). Trimming removed 2 bases at V and 3 bases at J, with 14 bases between. CDR3 coding DNA: TGTGCCTGGAGTACCCGCCGGCAGGGCTATAATTCACCCCTCCACTTT. It specifies CAWSTRRQGYNSPLHF.

This rearrangement joins TRBV18 to TRBJ2-1; 11 nucleotides match TRBD2. Germline V lookup: CDR1 KGHSH, CDR2 LQKENI. The trim removed 5 bases at V and 12 bases at J, leaving 9 bases unmatched. The CDR3 runs 14 residues. The CDR3, as DNA: TGTGCCAGCTCATCGGGACTAGCGGAGAGGGGGCAGTTCTTC. Its protein product is CASSSGLAERGQFF.

This chain connects TRBV5-1 to TRBJ2-3; 9 bases line up with TRBD1. Germline loops: CDR1 SGHRS, CDR2 YFSETQ. With V trimmed by 0 bases and J by 3 bases, 5 bases remained unmatched. This CDR3 has 16 residues. The CDR3 sequence: CASSLERTGETDTQYF. CDR3 sequence (DNA): TGCGCCAGCAGCTTGGAGAGGACAGGGGAAACAGATACGCAGTATTTT.

The V and J genes are TRBV5-1 and TRBJ2-7; 12 nucleotides align to TRBD2. Germline CDR1 is SGHRS and CDR2 is YFSETQ. The CDR3 contains 15 residues. Trimming cost V 4 bases and J 4 bases; bases outside gene matches: 6. Here the CDR3 DNA reads TGCGCCAGCAGCCCTAGCGGGAGGGCCGGGTACGAGCAGTACTTC. Its translation is CASSPSGRAGYEQYF.

This clone was seen more than once but under ten times. The chain is built from TRBV5-6 and TRBJ1-1, with 10 bases identical to TRBD1. Germline-derived CDR1 and CDR2 are SGHDT and YYEEEE. V lost 5 bases to trimming and J lost 0 bases; unmatched junction nucleotides: 7. This CDR3 has 16 residues. The CDR3 region has the DNA TGTGCCAGCAGTTGGGGGACAGGGGCACTGAACACTGAAGCTTTCTTT. Its protein is CASSWGTGALNTEAFF.

The chain combines TRBV7-9 with TRBJ1-5, with TRBD1 identical over 8 bases. This CDR3 contains 14 residues. The V gene's germline CDR1 is SEHNR and CDR2 FQNEAQ (reference sequence). J lost 5 bases, V lost 6 bases, and 6 bases had no gene match. The CDR3 sequence: CASSPTGVDQPQHF. The CDR3 DNA is TGTGCCAGCAGTCCGACAGGGGTAGATCAGCCCCAGCATTTT. The full variable domain, with the rest looked up from reference TRBV7-9 and TRBJ1-5, is DTGVSQNPRHKITKRGQNVTFRCDPISEHNRLYWYRQTLGQGPEFLTYFQNEAQLEKSRLLSDRFSAERPKGSFSTLEIQRTEQGDSAMYLCASSPTGVDQPQHFGDGTRLSIL.

This chain uses TRBV5-4 with TRBJ2-3; perhaps D is TRBD1 or TRBD2 (5 bases each). Germline lookup yields CDR1 SGHNT and CDR2 YYREEE (reference sequence). This CDR3 spans 14 amino acids. Trimming shortened V by 0 bases and J by 4 bases, and 9 bases separated the two germline ends. DNA of the CDR3: TGTGCCAGCAGCTTGGCCATGGGGGCAGATACGCAGTATTTT. Amino acids: CASSLAMGADTQYF.

This chain connects TRBV28 to TRBJ2-7; D is perhaps TRBD2 (5 bases). V lost 6 bases to trimming and J lost 3 bases, with 18 bases between them. Per the germline V gene, CDR1 is MDHEN and CDR2 is SYDVKM. This CDR3 contains 15 residues. CDR3 DNA: TGTGCCAGCAGCCCCAGAGGACTTCCTATCTACGAGCAGTACTTC. Its translation: CASSPRGLPIYEQYF.

This clone was observed a single time. The J gene is TRBJ2-7, the V gene TRBV5-1; TRBD2 matches 7 bases. CDR3 size: 19 residues. CDR1 is SGHRS and CDR2 is YFSETQ in the germline V gene. Losses at the gene ends were 0 bases for V and 2 bases for J; bases not matched to a gene: 17. CDR3 in amino acids: CASSLVLGASGTLTYEQYF. For the CDR3, the DNA is TGCGCCAGCAGCTTGGTTCTTGGGGCTAGCGGAACCCTAACCTACGAGCAGTACTTC. Combining the CDR3 with reference TRBV5-1 and TRBJ2-7 gives the whole variable domain KAGVTQTPRYLIKTRGQQVTLSCSPISGHRSVSWYQQTPGQGLQFLFEYFSETQRNKGNFPGRFSGRQFSNSRSEMNVSTLELGDSALYLCASSLVLGASGTLTYEQYFGPGTRLTVT.

The V and J genes are TRBV9 and TRBJ2-6; D is unresolved. This CDR3 has 15 amino acids. Germline V gene data show CDR1 as SGDLS and CDR2 as YYNGEE. Trimming took off 0 bases at V and 0 bases at J, with 4 bases between the two ends. CDR3 region: CASSVDVSGANVLTF. For the CDR3, the DNA is TGTGCCAGCAGCGTAGACGTCTCTGGGGCCAACGTCCTGACTTTC.

About this clone itself: A far larger clone is just one base off, so this is likely a read error. The missing conserved phenylalanine or tryptophan at the end of this CDR3 makes a read error likely. The chain has TRBV6-5 and TRBJ1-1; 7 nucleotides line up with TRBD1. With 5 bases clipped from V and 7 bases from J, the junction kept 7 bases outside the gene matches. Germline V gene data show CDR1 as MNHEY and CDR2 as SVGAGI. The CDR3 contains 13 residues. The CDR3 loop is CASSPYGDSEAFL. In DNA form, the CDR3 reads TGTGCCAGCAGTCCCTACGGGGACAGTGAAGCTTTCCTT.

The J gene is TRBJ2-1, the V gene TRBV27, with 14 bases matching TRBD2. Germline V lookup: CDR1 MNHEY, CDR2 SMNVEV (reference sequence). Trimming removed 6 bases from V and 9 bases from J; junction bases left unmatched: 4. The CDR3 covers 14 residues. CDR3 in DNA: TGTGCCAGCAGGGCCGGACTAGCGGGGGGTGAGCAGTTCTTC. Its translation: CASRAGLAGGEQFF.

This rearrangement joins TRBV19 to TRBJ1-2, with unresolved D. Germline V gives CDR1 LNHDA, CDR2 SQIVND (reference sequence). The CDR3 totals 12 residues. V was cut by 5 bases and J by 7 bases, with 11 bases left in between. The CDR3 sequence: CASSAGFAGYTF. For the CDR3, the DNA is TGTGCCAGTAGTGCCGGGTTTGCTGGCTACACCTTC. The full variable domain, completed using reference TRBV19 and TRBJ1-2, is DGGITQSPKYLFRKEGQNVTLSCEQNLNHDAMYWYRQDPGQGLRLIYYSQIVNDFQKGDIAEGYSVSREKKESFPLTVTSAQKNPTAFYLCASSAGFAGYTFGSGTRLTVV.

The rearrangement uses TRBV5-1 and TRBJ2-1; D remains unclear. V dropped 0 bases and J dropped 6 bases, with 10 bases sitting between them. The CDR3 consists of 14 residues. Germline CDR1 and CDR2: SGHRS and YFSETQ. The CDR3 region has the DNA TGCGCCAGCAGCTTGGGGTCGTGGGGCAATGAGCAGTTCTTC. It translates to CASSLGSWGNEQFF.

This chain links TRBV5-6 with TRBJ2-1; 9 bases align to TRBD1. Germline V gives CDR1 SGHDT, CDR2 YYEEEE. V gave up 3 bases and J gave up 15 bases; unmatched junction bases: 10. The CDR3 has 13 residues. CDR3 coding DNA: TGTGCCAGCAGCTCCCCCGGGACAGGGCAGTGGTTCTTC. Residues: CASSSPGTGQWFF.